These T cell receptor beta chains were read from a single sample in a study of technical replicates of blood from a few donors. Libraries were prepared by immunoSEQ multiplex PCR; TCRdb keeps only in-frame clonotypes and omits some of them. The sample yields more than 65,000 clones, just under 95% seen once. Sequenced input: T cells isolated from PBMCs. All receptors derive from a human donor in good health. Each CDR3 is given with its conserved first and last residue. The order of the fields is clone size, D gene, J gene, V gene, CDR3 protein, CDR3 DNA. A D gene is named only where the DNA matches it firmly. For some rows the clone size is stated as once, few or many, or as a class when expanded; others skip it.

>-|TRBD2|TRBJ2-7|TRBV5-1
CASSSGLAGSEQYF
TGCGCCAGCAGCTCGGGACTAGCGGGATCCGAGCAGTACTTC
>-|TRBD2|TRBJ2-1|TRBV5-1
CASQAGTNIYNEQFF
TGCGCCAGCCAAGCCGGGACTAACATATACAATGAGCAGTTCTTC
>-|TRBD1|TRBJ2-7|TRBV5-5
CASSSPTTGEVLEQYF
TGTGCCAGCAGCTCACCTACGACAGGGGAGGTGCTCGAGCAGTACTTC
>-|-|TRBJ2-3|TRBV18
CASSPFRDTQYF
TGTGCCAGCTCTCCTTTCAGAGATACGCAGTATTTT
>-|TRBD2|TRBJ2-1|TRBV25-1
CASSEDGRTYNEQFF
TGTGCCAGCAGTGAAGACGGGAGGACCTACAATGAGCAGTTCTTC
>few|-|TRBJ2-1|TRBV28
CASSLEYFNNEQFF
TGTGCCAGCAGTTTAGAGTATTTTAACAATGAGCAGTTCTTC
>-|-|TRBJ2-5|TRBV20-1
CSARDPLTQYF
TGCAGTGCTAGAGACCCCCTTACCCAGTACTTC
>few|-|TRBJ2-7|TRBV4-2
CASGGGAYEQYF
TGTGCCAGCGGGGGCGGTGCCTACGAGCAGTACTTC
>-|-|TRBJ2-3|TRBV28
CASSSEDTDTQYF
TGTGCCAGCAGTTCGGAGGACACAGATACGCAGTATTTT
>-|-|TRBJ2-1|TRBV6-6
CASSSLGLGMRNEQFF
TGTGCCAGCAGTTCCCTAGGACTGGGCATGAGGAATGAGCAGTTCTTC
>once|-|TRBJ1-1|TRBV18
CASSPLELRNTEAFF
TGTGCCAGCTCACCACTGGAACTAAGGAACACTGAAGCTTTCTTT
>-|-|TRBJ1-5|TRBV21-1
CASSNWRRGRCLQHF
TGTGCCAGCAGCAATTGGCGGCGGGGACGGTGCCTTCAGCATTTT
>once|TRBD2|TRBJ2-1|TRBV5-4
CASSLGGLVREQFF
TGTGCCAGCAGCTTGGGGGGACTAGTCCGCGAGCAGTTCTTC
>-|-|TRBJ1-2|TRBV5-1
CASSLVPVDGYTF
TGCGCCAGCAGCTTGGTCCCGGTGGATGGCTACACCTTC
>few|TRBD1|TRBJ1-2|TRBV6-5
CASSPGQGIRYGYTF
TGTGCCAGCAGCCCGGGACAGGGGATCCGCTATGGCTACACCTTC
>-|-|TRBJ1-2|TRBV6-5
CASSYTRAYGYTF
TGTGCCAGCAGTTACACGAGGGCCTATGGCTACACCTTC
>-|-|TRBJ1-1|TRBV10-3
CAITSAVTTEAFF
TGTGCCATCACCTCGGCGGTTACCACTGAAGCTTTCTTT
>-|-|TRBJ2-7|TRBV5-1
CASSLPDRMDEQYF
TGCGCCAGCAGCCTCCCCGACAGAATGGACGAGCAGTACTTC
>once|TRBD1|TRBJ2-2|TRBV11-3
CASSFRDRDTGELFF
TGTGCCAGCAGCTTCCGGGACAGGGACACCGGGGAGCTGTTTTTT
>-|TRBD2|TRBJ2-7|TRBV7-2
CASSFGTSYHEQYF
TGTGCCAGCAGCTTCGGGACTAGCTATCACGAGCAGTACTTC
>-|-|TRBJ2-2|TRBV28
CASSPITHTGELFF
TGTGCCAGCAGCCCCATCACACACACCGGGGAGCTGTTTTTT
>-|TRBD2|TRBJ2-2|TRBV10-1
CASSTSGNTGELFF
TGCGCCAGCAGTACTAGCGGGAACACCGGGGAGCTGTTTTTT
>-|TRBD2|TRBJ2-1|TRBV10-1
CASKLAGSDEQFF
TGCGCCAGCAAACTAGCGGGATCCGATGAGCAGTTCTTC
>-|-|TRBJ2-1|TRBV2
CASTTTRGPEQFF
TGTGCCAGCACCACGACAAGGGGCCCTGAGCAGTTCTTC
>few|-|TRBJ2-2|TRBV19
CASERASITGELFF
TGTGCCAGTGAACGAGCTAGTATAACCGGGGAGCTGTTTTTT
>-|TRBD1|TRBJ2-7|TRBV5-8
CASSSGDRGNEQYF
TGTGCCAGCAGCTCAGGGGACAGGGGTAACGAGCAGTACTTC
>-|-|TRBJ2-7|TRBV7-9
CASSLANYEQYF
TGTGCCAGCAGCTTAGCCAACTACGAGCAGTACTTC
>few|-|TRBJ2-7|TRBV9
CASSVGSSASYEQYF
TGTGCCAGCAGCGTAGGATCTAGCGCTTCCTACGAGCAGTACTTC
>-|TRBD1|TRBJ2-1|TRBV2
CAKTGNEQFF
TGTGCAAAGACAGGGAATGAGCAGTTCTTC
>-|TRBD2|TRBJ2-1|TRBV7-9
CASSVGGRAYNEQFF
TGTGCCAGCAGCGTAGGCGGGAGGGCCTACAATGAGCAGTTCTTC
>few|TRBD2|TRBJ2-5|TRBV11-3
CASSLPIAGETQYF
TGTGCCAGCAGCTTACCTATAGCGGGGGAGACCCAGTACTTC
>-|TRBD2|TRBJ2-1|TRBV7-9
CASSSGGGMLVREVNEQFF
TGTGCCAGCAGCTCGGGTGGGGGAATGCTAGTGCGGGAGGTCAATGAGCAGTTCTTC
>-|-|TRBJ1-1|TRBV23-1
CASSPDPGGFNLNTEAFF
TGCGCCAGCAGTCCAGATCCGGGGGGGTTTAATCTGAACACTGAAGCTTTCTTT
>-|-|TRBJ1-4|TRBV5-1
CASSSPNEKLFF
TGCGCCAGCAGCTCTCCCAATGAAAAACTGTTTTTT
>-|-|TRBJ2-1|TRBV27
CASSSLNEQFF
TGTGCCAGCAGTTCATTGAATGAGCAGTTCTTC
>-|-|TRBJ1-4|TRBV19
CASTVQGHEKLFF
TGTGCCAGTACTGTACAGGGTCATGAAAAACTGTTTTTT
>-|-|TRBJ1-2|TRBV28
CASSRTGNYGYTF
TGTGCCAGCAGTCGAACAGGGAACTATGGCTACACCTTC
>-|TRBD2|TRBJ2-7|TRBV30
CAWRAGGVAYF
TGTGCCTGGAGGGCTGGGGGGGTGGCGTACTTC
>-|-|TRBJ1-2|TRBV28
CASSFSARTGYGYGYTF
TGTGCCAGCAGTTTTAGTGCGAGGACGGGATACGGCTATGGCTACACCTTC
>-|TRBD2|TRBJ2-1|TRBV9
CASSAGTSGYNEQFF
TGTGCCAGCAGCGCCGGGACTAGCGGTTACAATGAGCAGTTCTTC
>-|TRBD1|TRBJ1-5|TRBV19
CASRGPGGAGKSNQPQHF
TGTGCCAGTAGGGGGCCAGGGGGCGCGGGTAAGAGCAATCAGCCCCAGCATTTT
>-|TRBD1|TRBJ2-1|TRBV11-2
CASSLGTVSYNEQFF
TGTGCCAGCAGCTTGGGGACAGTCTCCTACAATGAGCAGTTCTTC